This TCR beta chain emerged from a study of cytomegalovirus exposure and HLA in healthy donors. Germline V gene data show CDR1 as MGHRA and CDR2 as YSYEKL. V shed 4 bases and J 4 bases; nucleotides not matched to a gene: 12. The CDR3 runs 16 residues. The data were produced by immunoSEQ multiplex PCR, yet TCRdb's version contains in-frame clones alone and is incomplete. This table has a few hundred thousand clones, 86% appearing once. As regards this clone: Its target is not known.

Study-wide findings and caveats: Rarity characterized most TCR sequences, yet some public TCRs appeared in many donors. High sensitivity and specificity were reportedly achieved when the classifier diagnosed cytomegalovirus status.

The donors were in the approximately 120-subject validation cohort; that cohort was separate from the approximately 670-subject first cohort. The J gene is TRBJ1-2, the V gene TRBV4-1; 7 bases line up with TRBD1. The receptor comes from a woman younger than 35 in good health and CMV-seronegative. The specimen was PBMCs. In nucleotides, the CDR3 is TGCGCCAGCAGCCGGCCATCCGACAGGGATTCCTATGGCTACACCTTC. Its protein product is CASSRPSDRDSYGYTF.